This passage covers 21 T cell receptor beta chains from one sample sequenced in a study of T cell changes during pregnancy in multiple sclerosis. Sequenced by immunoSEQ multiplex PCR; TCRdb stores in-frame clones only, minus some. The sample includes under 70,000 clones, around 91% of them seen just once. The source was peripheral blood, collected in the third trimester of pregnancy. All receptors come from a female donor in good health, enrolled as a control in a pregnancy study.

This chain uses TRBV10-1 with TRBJ2-3, with 13 bases aligning to TRBD2. Germline CDR1 is WNHNN and CDR2 is SYGVQD (reference sequence). There are 15 residues in the CDR3. V lost 8 bases to trimming and J lost 4 bases; unmatched junction nucleotides: 6. CDR3 protein: CASAGLAGEADTQYF. The CDR3 DNA follows: TGCGCCAGCGCCGGACTAGCGGGGGAGGCAGATACGCAGTATTTT.

The chain joins TRBV5-4 to TRBJ2-6, with D tentatively TRBD2 (5 bases). Germline CDR1 reads SGHNT; CDR2 reads YYREEE (reference sequence). V was cut by 4 bases and J by 4 bases, with 12 bases left in between. CDR3 length equals 15 residues. The CDR3 DNA reads TGTGCCAGCAGCCTAGGGAGTTCGGGGGCCAACGTCCTGACTTTC. The encoded protein is CASSLGSSGANVLTF.

The rearrangement uses TRBV29-1 and TRBJ2-7; 8 bases are a match to TRBD1. The germline V gene has CDR1 SQVTM and CDR2 ANQGSEA. The CDR3 runs to 14 residues. The trim removed 3 bases at V and 3 bases at J, leaving 7 bases unmatched. CDR3 DNA: TGCAGCGTTGAGGGGGGACAGGTATTCTACGAGCAGTACTTC. Translation gives CSVEGGQVFYEQYF.

The chain couples TRBV30 to TRBJ1-1, with TRBD1 matching over 7 bases. This CDR3 has 13 residues. The germline V gene has CDR1 GTSNPN and CDR2 SVGIG (reference sequence). The V gene end was trimmed by 2 bases and the J gene end by 11 bases; junction bases not matched to a gene: 11. The CDR3 sequence: CAWSTGRVQGAFF. The CDR3 bases are TGTGCCTGGAGTACGGGAAGGGTACAGGGGGCTTTCTTT.

J is TRBJ1-1 and V is TRBV7-9; D gene ambiguous. Trimming took 3 bases from V and 1 from J, leaving 12 bases between them. The CDR3 covers 15 residues. The germline V gene encodes CDR1 SEHNR and CDR2 FQNEAQ (reference sequence). DNA of the CDR3: TGTGCCAGCAGCTTTAAGGGCGAGGGGAACACTGAAGCTTTCTTT. Protein sequence: CASSFKGEGNTEAFF.

The chain combines TRBV15 with TRBJ2-1; 11 nucleotides line up with TRBD2. The CDR3 is 15 residues long. Trimming cost V 1 base and J 4 bases; bases outside gene matches: 0. In germline, CDR1 is LNHNV, CDR2 YYDKDF (reference sequence). CDR3 in amino acids: CATSRGLAGYNEQFF. DNA of the CDR3: TGTGCCACCAGCAGAGGACTAGCGGGGTACAATGAGCAGTTCTTC.

The V gene is TRBV7-9, the J gene TRBJ1-1; 7 bases are shared with TRBD1. CDR3 size: 15 residues. Germline-derived CDR1 and CDR2 are SEHNR and FQNEAQ (reference sequence). Germline trimming cut 1 base from V and 2 bases from J; bases unmatched to any gene: 4. This chain's CDR3 is CASSLGRTGNTEAFF. The CDR3 DNA sequence: TGTGCCAGCAGCTTAGGGAGGACAGGCAACACTGAAGCTTTCTTT.

The table lists this clone with a few counts. This chain connects TRBV5-1 to TRBJ2-7; 9 positions agree with TRBD1. Germline CDR1 is SGHRS and CDR2 is YFSETQ. This CDR3 contains 15 residues. J lost 1 base, V lost 4 bases, and 6 bases had no gene match. The DNA for the CDR3 is TGCGCCAGCAGCACAGATGGGACAGGGTCCTACGAGCAGTACTTC. It encodes CASSTDGTGSYEQYF. Filled out from reference TRBV5-1 and TRBJ2-7, the complete variable domain reads KAGVTQTPRYLIKTRGQQVTLSCSPISGHRSVSWYQQTPGQGLQFLFEYFSETQRNKGNFPGRFSGRQFSNSRSEMNVSTLELGDSALYLCASSTDGTGSYEQYFGPGTRLTVT.

The chain combines TRBV5-1 with TRBJ2-5, with 8 bases that match TRBD1. CDR1 is SGHRS, CDR2 YFSETQ, per germline. CDR3 length equals 14 residues. The V segment lost 0 bases and the J segment 5 bases; nucleotides outside the gene matches: 3. DNA for the CDR3: TGCGCCAGCAGCTTGGGGGACAGGTTGGAGACCCAGTACTTC. Residues: CASSLGDRLETQYF. The full variable domain, its missing parts supplied by reference TRBV5-1 and TRBJ2-5, is KAGVTQTPRYLIKTRGQQVTLSCSPISGHRSVSWYQQTPGQGLQFLFEYFSETQRNKGNFPGRFSGRQFSNSRSEMNVSTLELGDSALYLCASSLGDRLETQYFGPGTRLLVL.

The rearrangement joins TRBV5-1 to TRBJ1-3, with D possibly matching TRBD1 (6 bases). Germline V lookup: CDR1 SGHRS, CDR2 YFSETQ. CDR3 length: 14 residues. V lost 4 bases and J 4 bases, leaving 12 bases between the germline ends. CDR3: CASSPRTDGNTIYF. The CDR3 DNA sequence: TGCGCCAGCAGCCCGAGGACAGACGGAAACACCATATATTTT.

This clone was detected once. This chain connects TRBV6-1 to TRBJ2-7; weak D call: TRBD1 (6 bases). The CDR3 loop spans 13 amino acids. Germline V gene data show CDR1 as MNHNS and CDR2 as SASEGT. The V end lost 7 bases, the J end lost 5 bases, and 15 bases lay between the germline ends. CDR3 region: CASTLLQGHEQYF. The CDR3 DNA reads as TGTGCCAGCACCCTACTACAGGGCCACGAGCAGTACTTC.

The V and J genes are TRBV14 and TRBJ1-2, with 9 bases that match TRBD1. Looked up from germline, CDR1 is SGHDN and CDR2 is FVKESK. Trimming removed 3 bases from V and 5 bases from J; junction bases left unmatched: 4. The CDR3 has 14 amino acids. CDR3 DNA: TGTGCCAGCAGCCACAAGACAGGGGGTTATGGCTACACCTTC. Its translation is CASSHKTGGYGYTF.

The CDR3: CAWSVLNRAYEQYF. Written as DNA, the CDR3 is TGTGCCTGGAGTGTACTTAACAGGGCCTACGAGCAGTACTTC. The chain carries TRBV30 and TRBJ2-7; D possibly corresponds to TRBD1 (6 bases). This CDR3 region has 14 residues. Trimming cost V 0 bases and J 2 bases, with 11 bases left between them. Germline-derived CDR1 and CDR2 are GTSNPN and SVGIG (reference sequence).

This rearrangement joins TRBV27 to TRBJ1-1; D is undetermined. Germline CDR1 and CDR2: MNHEY and SMNVEV (reference sequence). V lost 8 bases, J lost 4 bases, and 14 bases lay in between. The CDR3 runs 13 residues. In DNA, the CDR3 is TGTGCCAGCGTGGCAATTGAGGGCACTGAAGCTTTCTTT. Amino acid sequence: CASVAIEGTEAFF.

The chain carries TRBV5-4 and TRBJ1-1; D not resolved. The V gene's germline CDR1 is SGHNT and CDR2 YYREEE (reference sequence). With 4 bases removed from V and 4 bases from J, the gap between germline ends came to 17 bases. The CDR3 covers 15 residues. The CDR3 loop is CASSTRVGGSTEAFF. In DNA form, the CDR3 reads TGTGCCAGCAGCACGAGGGTCGGAGGTAGCACTGAAGCTTTCTTT.

The chain recombines TRBV27 with TRBJ2-2; D remains ambiguous. Trimming pared 3 bases from V and 5 bases from J, leaving 7 bases between. The CDR3 is 13 residues long. Per the germline V gene, CDR1 is MNHEY and CDR2 is SMNVEV (reference sequence). The CDR3 is CASSFQKTGELFF. The CDR3 DNA follows: TGTGCCAGCAGTTTTCAGAAAACCGGGGAGCTGTTTTTT.

This clone was seen only a few times. The chain employs TRBV19 and TRBJ1-1, with D uncertain. The V gene's germline CDR1 is LNHDA and CDR2 SQIVND (reference sequence). V lost 7 bases and J lost 2, with 5 bases in between. This CDR3 has 11 amino acids. The CDR3 DNA sequence: TGTGCCAGTAATAAAAACACTGAAGCTTTCTTT. The encoded protein is CASNKNTEAFF.

The gene calls are TRBV28 and TRBJ1-2; possible D gene TRBD1, 5 bases. The germline gives CDR1 MDHEN, CDR2 SYDVKM. This CDR3 is 11 amino acids long. The ends were cut back, 2 bases at V and 8 bases at J, with 6 bases in the middle. The CDR3 reads CASSLGGGYTF. In DNA form, the CDR3 reads TGTGCCAGCAGTTTAGGGGGGGGCTACACCTTC.

The rearrangement joins TRBV4-1 to TRBJ1-6; D possibly corresponds to TRBD1 (6 bases). Germline V gives CDR1 MGHRA, CDR2 YSYEKL. There are 16 residues in the CDR3. V lost 3 bases and J 8 bases, leaving 17 bases between the germline ends. The CDR3 nucleotides read TGCGCCAGCAGCCAGGGACAACTGCGGCGTGATTCACCCCTCCACTTT. Encoded protein: CASSQGQLRRDSPLHF.

CDR3 coding DNA: TGCGCCAGCAGCTTGGATGGGAGGGAGGATCAGCCCCAGCATTTT. It encodes CASSLDGREDQPQHF. The gene calls are TRBV5-1 and TRBJ1-5; D is unresolved. The CDR3 has 15 amino acids. Germline V lookup: CDR1 SGHRS, CDR2 YFSETQ. Between the trimmed V and J ends, which lost 0 bases and 5 bases, there was a span of 12 bases.

The chain has TRBV5-1 and TRBJ1-1; 10 bases match TRBD1. Germline V gives CDR1 SGHRS, CDR2 YFSETQ. The CDR3 covers 14 residues. V was clipped by 4 bases and J by 3 bases; unmatched bases: 3. The DNA for the CDR3 is TGCGCCAGCAGCGTGGGACAGGGGTACACTGAAGCTTTCTTT. Amino acids: CASSVGQGYTEAFF.